A single sample gave rise to the 8 T cell receptor beta chains below, sequenced in a study of regulatory T cells in long-lasting Graves disease. CDR3-region Arm-PCR and iRepertoire HTBI primers produced the TCR beta libraries. TCRdb re-called the multiplex PCR reads with MiXCR, one entry per CDR3 protein. In the table there are about 620,000 distinct CDR3 sequences, roughly 15% of which are singletons. Indicated time point: newly diagnosed GD, antithyroid drugs for less than 3 months. Following extraction of RNA from PBMCs, that RNA was used to make the TCR library. This sample was also put to use in a study of T cells in Graves' hyperthyroidism and ophthalmopathy.

Material: peripheral blood mononuclear cells (PBMCs), obtained at new diagnosis, from a patient treated with antithyroid drugs. The receptors originated from a woman younger than 45 with Graves disease.

The chain has TRBV29-1 and TRBJ2-1, with a weak D call TRBD2 (6 bases). Germline assignment: CDR1 SQVTM and CDR2 ANQGSEA. Trimming cost V 5 bases and J 4 bases, with 12 bases left between them. This CDR3 region has 13 residues. The CDR3 nucleotides are TGCAGCGTTCAACGGGGGAATTACAATGAGCAGTTCTTC. Translation gives CSVQRGNYNEQFF.

The chain has TRBV3-1 and TRBJ2-2; weak D call: TRBD1 (5 bases). From germline, CDR1 is LGHDT and CDR2 YNNKEL (reference sequence). This CDR3 comprises 14 residues. Trimming took 5 bases from V and 5 from J, leaving 12 bases between them. The CDR3 loop reads CASSIGVPTGELFF. The CDR3 nucleotides read TGTGCCAGCAGCATAGGGGTCCCTACCGGGGAGCTGTTTTTT.

This clonotype was counted ten times or more. The gene calls are TRBV7-9 and TRBJ1-2; D possibly corresponds to TRBD1 (6 bases). The germline V gene has CDR1 SEHNR and CDR2 FQNEAQ (reference sequence). Trimming took 9 bases from V and 3 from J, leaving 17 bases between them. The CDR3 has 14 amino acids. The CDR3 loop reads CASGLGGAYYGYTF. In DNA form, the CDR3 reads TGTGCCAGTGGCTTAGGGGGGGCCTACTATGGCTACACCTTC.

This clonotype has ten or more counts. The chain employs TRBV2 and TRBJ2-2; D perhaps matches TRBD1 (5 bases). V was cut by 7 bases and J by 6 bases, with 9 bases left in between. Germline V gives CDR1 SNHLY, CDR2 FYNNEI. The CDR3 has 12 amino acids. Here the CDR3 reads CASTGIAGELFF. CDR3 nucleotides: TGTGCCAGCACAGGGATTGCCGGGGAGCTGTTTTTT.

V usage is TRBV19 and J usage is TRBJ2-5, with 8 bases lining up with TRBD2. After removal of 4 bases from V and 11 bases from J, the junction contained 12 bases not matched to a gene. Looked up from germline, CDR1 is LNHDA and CDR2 is SQIVND (reference sequence). The length of the CDR3 is 14 residues. The CDR3 DNA follows: TGTGCCAGTAGTACCCCCTACGCGGGGGGTGAGCAGTACTTC. This translates into CASSTPYAGGEQYF.

This clonotype occurred a few times. The CDR3 nucleotides read TGTGCCAGCACCCACAGCGAAAGGAACTCACCCCTCCACTTT. Amino acid sequence: CASTHSERNSPLHF. V gene TRBV6-1 combines with J gene TRBJ1-6; D uncertain. The CDR3 contains 14 residues. V lost 7 bases and J 10 bases, leaving 17 bases between the germline ends. Germline loops: CDR1 MNHNS, CDR2 SASEGT.

In this sample, this clonotype turned up many times. The chain links TRBV12-3 or TRBV12-4 to TRBJ2-5, with 8 positions matching TRBD1. V lost 6 bases to trimming and J lost 5 bases; unmatched junction nucleotides: 5. The CDR3 is 13 amino acids. The CDR3 DNA reads TGTGCCAGCAGACCTACAGGGGGGGAGACCCAGTACTTC. It encodes CASRPTGGETQYF.

The chain uses TRBV29-1 and TRBJ2-6; TRBD1 agrees at 12 bases. CDR1 SQVTM and CDR2 ANQGSEA come from the germline V gene. V shed 6 bases, J shed 4 bases, and the junction held 7 bases outside the gene matches. This CDR3 contains 16 residues. The chain's CDR3 is CSVPGQGAGGANVLTF. Written as DNA, the CDR3 is TGCAGCGTCCCGGGACAGGGGGCGGGGGGGGCCAACGTCCTGACTTTC.